This TCR beta chain was found in a study of T cell responses to AZD1222 COVID-19 vaccine. Study-level points and caveats: Females outnumbered males among donors, who were mostly white British; clonal diversity was possibly underestimated. Scientists sampled the repertoires only once the peak T cell response had passed.

Data came from immunoSEQ multiplex PCR; TCRdb stores just in-frame clones and leaves some out. The sample holds 180,000 or so clones, over 80% seen once. Comments on this clone: Its cognate antigen is unknown.

The material sequenced was peripheral blood, taken 28 days after the second dose of the MenACWY control vaccine. The source is an adult who received the MenACWY meningococcal vaccine as a control.

The DNA for the CDR3 is TGTGCCAGCAGTTACTCCGGTACCATGGACAGGGGGTACGAGCAGTACTTC. Translating it yields CASSYSGTMDRGYEQYF. The chain recombines TRBV6-2 or TRBV6-3 with TRBJ2-7, with 10 bases aligning to TRBD1. CDR3 length equals 17 residues. Losses at the gene ends were 0 bases for V and 4 bases for J; bases not matched to a gene: 9. Germline V lookup: CDR1 MNHEY, CDR2 SVGEGT.